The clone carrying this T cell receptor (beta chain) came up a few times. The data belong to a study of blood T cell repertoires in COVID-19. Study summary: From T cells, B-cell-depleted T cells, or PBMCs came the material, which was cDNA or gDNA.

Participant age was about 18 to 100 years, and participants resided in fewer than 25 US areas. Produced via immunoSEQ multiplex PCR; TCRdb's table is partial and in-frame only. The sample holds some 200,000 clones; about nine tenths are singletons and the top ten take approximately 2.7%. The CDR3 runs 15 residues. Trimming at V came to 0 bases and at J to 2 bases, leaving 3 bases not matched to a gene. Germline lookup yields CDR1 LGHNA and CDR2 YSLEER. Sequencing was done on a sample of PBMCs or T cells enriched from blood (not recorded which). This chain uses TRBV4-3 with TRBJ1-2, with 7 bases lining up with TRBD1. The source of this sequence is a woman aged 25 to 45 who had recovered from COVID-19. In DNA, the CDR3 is TGCGCCAGCAGCCAAGAATCAGGGGGGAACTATGGCTACACCTTC. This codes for CASSQESGGNYGYTF.